These 14 T cell receptor beta chains were all obtained from the same sample, sequenced in a study of blood T cell repertoires in COVID-19. The data were produced by immunoSEQ multiplex PCR, yet TCRdb's version contains in-frame clones alone and is incomplete. The sample yields some 180,000 clones, more than 80% seen once. The sequenced sample consisted of peripheral blood. These receptors were collected from a woman aged 40-49 years with COVID-19, enrolled during active disease.

The chain joins TRBV25-1 to TRBJ1-6, with D hard to call. The CDR3 extends over 12 amino acids. Germline V gene sequence: CDR1 MGHDK, CDR2 SYGVNS. V was trimmed by 4 bases and J by 7 bases, leaving 5 bases between them. The CDR3 nucleotides are TGTGCCAGCAGTGCCCCGAATTCACCCCTCCACTTT. It specifies CASSAPNSPLHF. The full variable domain, in which reference TRBV25-1 and TRBJ1-6 provide the parts outside the CDR3, is EADIYQTPRYLVIGTGKKITLECSQTMGHDKMYWYQQDPGMELHLIHYSYGVNSTEKGDLSSESTVSRIRTEHFPLTLESARPSHTSQYLCASSAPNSPLHFGNGTRLTVT.

The chain carries TRBV30 and TRBJ1-1; no firm D call. Germline CDR1 reads GTSNPN; CDR2 reads SVGIG (reference sequence). V lost 5 bases and J lost 7, with 14 bases in between. The CDR3 covers 12 residues. The CDR3, as DNA: TGTGCCTGGTGGACCGGAGGAGTTGAAGCTTTCTTT. Its protein product is CAWWTGGVEAFF.

This chain uses TRBV11-2 with TRBJ2-4; D gene ambiguous. The CDR3 consists of 13 residues. Trimming removed 2 bases at V and 9 bases at J, with 11 bases between. CDR1 SGHAT and CDR2 FQNNGV come from the germline V gene. In nucleotides, the CDR3 is TGTGCCAGCAGCTTAAGAAGTATCGGCATTCAGTACTTC. Translating it yields CASSLRSIGIQYF.

V usage is TRBV18 and J usage is TRBJ1-2; D is undetermined. CDR1 is KGHSH, CDR2 LQKENI, per germline. The V gene lost 0 bases and the J gene lost 8 bases, with 13 bases spanning the gap. The CDR3 covers 14 residues. For the CDR3, the DNA is TGTGCCAGCTCACCACCGTCCGCAGACTGGGGCTACACCTTC. It is translated as CASSPPSADWGYTF.

V gene TRBV2 combines with J gene TRBJ1-2; 9 bases match TRBD1. The CDR3 covers 14 residues. In germline, CDR1 is SNHLY, CDR2 FYNNEI. After removal of 6 bases from V and 7 bases from J, the junction contained 9 bases not matched to a gene. For the CDR3, the DNA is TGTGCCAGCAGCGAGGACAGGGGCCGGGGTGGCTACACCTTC. Amino acid sequence: CASSEDRGRGGYTF.

J is TRBJ2-3 and V is TRBV14, with 7 bases fitting TRBD2. CDR3 size: 16 residues. Germline V lookup: CDR1 SGHDN, CDR2 FVKESK. V lost 0 bases to trimming and J lost 0 bases; unmatched junction nucleotides: 3. CDR3 sequence reads: CASSQEVGGSTDTQYF. For the CDR3, the DNA is TGTGCCAGCAGCCAAGAGGTCGGGGGGAGCACAGATACGCAGTATTTT. The whole variable domain, remainder taken from reference TRBV14 and TRBJ2-3, is EAGVTQFPSHSVIEKGQTVTLRCDPISGHDNLYWYRRVMGKEIKFLLHFVKESKQDESGMPNNRFLAERTGGTYSTLKVQPAELEDSGVYFCASSQEVGGSTDTQYFGPGTRLTVL.

This chain uses TRBV19 with TRBJ1-2; no clear D gene. CDR1 is LNHDA, CDR2 SQIVND, per germline (reference sequence). The CDR3 is 13 residues long. The V and J ends lost 5 bases and 3 bases respectively, with 10 bases between them. CDR3 DNA: TGTGCCAGTAGTCCCGGGTCTGACTATGGCTACACCTTC. It specifies CASSPGSDYGYTF.

This chain joins TRBV27 and TRBJ2-1, with TRBD2 identical over 8 bases. Losses at the gene ends were 6 bases for V and 8 bases for J; bases not matched to a gene: 15. Germline V gene sequence: CDR1 MNHEY, CDR2 SMNVEV (reference sequence). The CDR3 loop spans 16 amino acids. This chain's CDR3 is CASSPLGSGGAYEQFF. DNA of the CDR3: TGTGCCAGCAGCCCCCTCGGCAGCGGGGGTGCCTATGAGCAGTTCTTC.

The chain carries TRBV3-1 (or the pseudogene TRBV3-2) and TRBJ2-6, with a possible D match to TRBD1 (5 bases). V was cut by 8 bases and J by 0 bases, with 11 bases left in between. CDR1 is LGHDT and CDR2 is YNNKEL in the germline V gene (reference sequence). The CDR3 spans 15 residues. CDR3 sequence: CASSPRGSGANVLTF. The CDR3 nucleotides are TGTGCCAGCTCACCAAGGGGCTCTGGGGCCAACGTCCTGACTTTC.

The chain carries TRBV27 and TRBJ1-5, with D tentatively TRBD1 (6 bases). The CDR3 runs 13 residues. Germline-derived CDR1 and CDR2 are MNHEY and SMNVEV (reference sequence). The germline V and J ends were trimmed by 6 bases and 5 bases, with 11 bases remaining between them. Here the CDR3 reads CASSTGTYQPQHF. The CDR3 bases are TGTGCCAGCAGCACAGGGACGTATCAGCCCCAGCATTTT.

This chain joins TRBV4-2 and TRBJ1-1; D may be TRBD1 (6 bases). This CDR3 comprises 15 residues. Between the trimmed V and J ends, which lost 2 bases and 1 base, there was a span of 11 bases. Germline V lookup: CDR1 LGHNA, CDR2 YNFKEQ. Here the CDR3 DNA reads TGTGCCAGCAGCCAACGACAGGTTAAGAACACTGAAGCTTTCTTT. Its translation: CASSQRQVKNTEAFF.

The chain combines TRBV6-5 with TRBJ2-7; TRBD2 agrees at 10 bases. CDR3 size: 15 residues. CDR1 and CDR2 from the germline V gene are MNHEY and SVGAGI. The V gene end was trimmed by 4 bases and the J gene end by 3 bases; junction bases not matched to a gene: 6. In DNA form, the CDR3 reads TGTGCCAGCAGTTCCCTAGCGGGAGTGGTCTACGAGCAGTACTTC. Its protein product is CASSSLAGVVYEQYF.

This chain joins TRBV27 and TRBJ2-1, with TRBD1 matching 8 bases. The germline V gene encodes CDR1 MNHEY and CDR2 SMNVEV (reference sequence). The CDR3 runs to 13 residues. V shed 8 bases, J shed 5 bases, and the junction held 5 bases outside the gene matches. This chain's CDR3 is CASAGQENNEQFF. In DNA form, the CDR3 reads TGTGCCAGCGCGGGACAGGAAAACAATGAGCAGTTCTTC.

V gene TRBV11-1 combines with J gene TRBJ2-2, with 7 nucleotides matching TRBD1. The CDR3 length is 15 residues. In germline, CDR1 is SGHAT, CDR2 FQDESV (reference sequence). V dropped 3 bases and J dropped 2; count of bases not matched to a gene: 3. The CDR3 bases are TGTGCCAGCAGCTTTAGGGGGCTAAACACCGGGGAGCTGTTTTTT. Translation gives CASSFRGLNTGELFF.